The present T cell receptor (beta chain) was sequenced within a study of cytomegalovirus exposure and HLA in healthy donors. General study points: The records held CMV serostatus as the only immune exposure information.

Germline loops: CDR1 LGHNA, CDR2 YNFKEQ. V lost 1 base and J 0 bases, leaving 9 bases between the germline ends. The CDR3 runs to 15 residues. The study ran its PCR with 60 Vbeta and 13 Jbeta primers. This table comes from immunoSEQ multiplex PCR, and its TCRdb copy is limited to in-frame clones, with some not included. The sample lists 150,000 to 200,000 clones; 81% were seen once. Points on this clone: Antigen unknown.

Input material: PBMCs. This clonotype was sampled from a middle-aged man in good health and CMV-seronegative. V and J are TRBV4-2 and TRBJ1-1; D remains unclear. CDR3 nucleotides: TGTGCCAGCAGCCAAGGGCGACTCATGAACACTGAAGCTTTCTTT. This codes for CASSQGRLMNTEAFF.